This T cell receptor (beta chain) comes out of a study of blood T cells in healthy people across ages. A second 7 to 11 cycle PCR used barcoded and J-beta primers. Each cDNA molecule, via a template-switch adaptor with 12 random nucleotides, was tagged. TCRdb recomputed calls from the 5' RACE reads with MiXCR, one row per CDR3 protein. The sample consists of roughly 2 million distinct CDR3 sequences, roughly 52% of them appearing once. CDR3 length: 15 amino acids. Trimming at V came to 4 bases and at J to 4 bases, leaving 5 bases not matched to a gene. CDR1 and CDR2 (germline): MNHEY, SVGAGI. The sequenced sample consisted of blood. The chain joins TRBV6-5 to TRBJ2-1, with 9 positions matching TRBD1. This clonotype was sampled from a woman aged 40 to 55 in good health. The CDR3 reads CASSSSGQGYNEQFF. For the CDR3, the DNA is TGTGCCAGCAGTTCCTCGGGACAGGGTTACAATGAGCAGTTCTTC.